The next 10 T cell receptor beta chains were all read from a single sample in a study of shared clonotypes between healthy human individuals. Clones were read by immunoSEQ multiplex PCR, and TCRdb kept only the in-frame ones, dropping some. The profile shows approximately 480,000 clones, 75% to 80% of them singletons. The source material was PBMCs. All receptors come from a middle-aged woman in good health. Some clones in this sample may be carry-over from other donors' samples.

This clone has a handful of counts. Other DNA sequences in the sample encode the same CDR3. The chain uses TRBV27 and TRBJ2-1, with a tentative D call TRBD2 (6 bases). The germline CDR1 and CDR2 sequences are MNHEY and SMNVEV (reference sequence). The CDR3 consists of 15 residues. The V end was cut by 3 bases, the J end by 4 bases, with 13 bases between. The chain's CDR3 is CASSFGGSRYNEQFF. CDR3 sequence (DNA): TGTGCCAGCAGTTTTGGGGGGTCCAGATACAATGAGCAGTTCTTC.

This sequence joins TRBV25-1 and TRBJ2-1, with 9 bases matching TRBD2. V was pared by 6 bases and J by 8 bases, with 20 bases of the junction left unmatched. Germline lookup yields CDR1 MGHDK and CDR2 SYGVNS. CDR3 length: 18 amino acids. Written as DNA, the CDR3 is TGTGCCAGCAGCTTCCCAGGCCGGGCGGGAGGGCCGGTAGATGAGCAGTTCTTC. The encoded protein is CASSFPGRAGGPVDEQFF.

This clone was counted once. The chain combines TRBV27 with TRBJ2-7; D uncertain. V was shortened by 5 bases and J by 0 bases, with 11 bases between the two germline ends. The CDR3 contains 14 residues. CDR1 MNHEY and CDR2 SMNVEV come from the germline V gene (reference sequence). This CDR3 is CASSPDVGSYEQYF. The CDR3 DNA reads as TGTGCCAGCAGTCCAGACGTTGGCTCCTACGAGCAGTACTTC.

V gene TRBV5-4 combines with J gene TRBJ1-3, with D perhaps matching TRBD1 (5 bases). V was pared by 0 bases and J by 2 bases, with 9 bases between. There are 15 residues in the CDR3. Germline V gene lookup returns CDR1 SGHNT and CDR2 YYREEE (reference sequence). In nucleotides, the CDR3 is TGTGCCAGCAGCTTGGGGGGGGTCGCTGGAAACACCATATATTTT. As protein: CASSLGGVAGNTIYF.

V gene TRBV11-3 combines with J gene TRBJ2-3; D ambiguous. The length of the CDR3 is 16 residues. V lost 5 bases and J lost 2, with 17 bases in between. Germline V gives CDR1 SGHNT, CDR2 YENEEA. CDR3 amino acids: CASSDHGSTDTDTQYF. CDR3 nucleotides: TGTGCCAGCAGCGACCACGGGTCTACCGACACAGATACGCAGTATTTT. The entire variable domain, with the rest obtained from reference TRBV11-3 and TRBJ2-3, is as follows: EAGVVQSPRYKIIEKKQPVAFWCNPISGHNTLYWYLQNLGQGPELLIRYENEEAVDDSQLPKDRFSAERLKGVDSTLKIQPAELGDSAVYLCASSDHGSTDTDTQYFGPGTRLTVL.

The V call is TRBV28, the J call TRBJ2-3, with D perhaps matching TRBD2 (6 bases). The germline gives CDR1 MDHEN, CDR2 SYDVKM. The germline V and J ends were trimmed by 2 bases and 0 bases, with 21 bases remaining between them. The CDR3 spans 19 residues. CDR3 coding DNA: TGTGCCAGCAGTTTACCCATATCGGGACTCCGAATTAGCACAGATACGCAGTATTTT. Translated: CASSLPISGLRISTDTQYF.

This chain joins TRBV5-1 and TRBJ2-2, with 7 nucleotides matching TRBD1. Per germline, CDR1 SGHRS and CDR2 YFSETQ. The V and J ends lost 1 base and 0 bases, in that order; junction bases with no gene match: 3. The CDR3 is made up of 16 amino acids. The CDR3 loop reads CASSLRGQANTGELFF. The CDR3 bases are TGCGCCAGCAGCTTGCGTGGACAGGCGAACACCGGGGAGCTGTTTTTT.

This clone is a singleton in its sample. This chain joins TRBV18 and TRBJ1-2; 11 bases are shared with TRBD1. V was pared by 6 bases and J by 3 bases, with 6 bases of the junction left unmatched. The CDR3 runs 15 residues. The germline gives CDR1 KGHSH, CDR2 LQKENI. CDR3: CASSLDRGLHYGYTF. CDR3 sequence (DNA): TGTGCCAGCTCCTTGGACAGGGGGCTCCACTATGGCTACACCTTC.

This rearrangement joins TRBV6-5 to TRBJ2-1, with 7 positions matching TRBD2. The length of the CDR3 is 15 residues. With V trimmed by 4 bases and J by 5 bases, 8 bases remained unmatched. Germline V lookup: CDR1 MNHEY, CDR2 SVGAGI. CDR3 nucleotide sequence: TGTGCCAGCAGTTCAGCGGGATTCGAAAACAATGAGCAGTTCTTC. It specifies CASSSAGFENNEQFF.

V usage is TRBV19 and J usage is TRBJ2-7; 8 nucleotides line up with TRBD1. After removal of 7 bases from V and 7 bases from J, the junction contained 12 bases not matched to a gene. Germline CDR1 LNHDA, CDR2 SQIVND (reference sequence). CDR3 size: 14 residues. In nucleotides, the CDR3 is TGTGCCAGTAATGCGGACAGGGAGTCTCGGGAGCAGTACTTC. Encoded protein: CASNADRESREQYF.